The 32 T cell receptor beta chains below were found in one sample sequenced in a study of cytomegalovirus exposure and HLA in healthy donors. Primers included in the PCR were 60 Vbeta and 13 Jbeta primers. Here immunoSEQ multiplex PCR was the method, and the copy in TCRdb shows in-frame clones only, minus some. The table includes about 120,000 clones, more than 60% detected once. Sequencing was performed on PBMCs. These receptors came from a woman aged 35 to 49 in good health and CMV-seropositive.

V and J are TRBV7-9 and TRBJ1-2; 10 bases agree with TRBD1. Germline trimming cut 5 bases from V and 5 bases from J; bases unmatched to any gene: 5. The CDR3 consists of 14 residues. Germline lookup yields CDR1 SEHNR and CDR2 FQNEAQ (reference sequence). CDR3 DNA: TGTGCCAGCAGCCGGGACAGGGGAAAGTATGGCTACACCTTC. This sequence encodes CASSRDRGKYGYTF.

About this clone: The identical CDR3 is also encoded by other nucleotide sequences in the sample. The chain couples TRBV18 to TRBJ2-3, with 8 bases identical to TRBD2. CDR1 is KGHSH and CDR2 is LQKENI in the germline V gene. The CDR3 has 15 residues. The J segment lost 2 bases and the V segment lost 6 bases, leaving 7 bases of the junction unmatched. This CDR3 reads CASSPGTSSTDTQYF. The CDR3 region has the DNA TGTGCCAGCTCTCCCGGGACTAGTTCCACAGATACGCAGTATTTT.

Here the CDR3 DNA reads TGTGCCAGCAGTGCGCAGGGAAGGACCACTGAAGCTTTCTTT. Translating it yields CASSAQGRTTEAFF. The chain recombines TRBV2 with TRBJ1-1; possibly TRBD1 for D (5 bases). Trimming shortened V by 4 bases and J by 4 bases, and 13 bases separated the two germline ends. Germline V lookup: CDR1 SNHLY, CDR2 FYNNEI. The length of the CDR3 is 14 residues.

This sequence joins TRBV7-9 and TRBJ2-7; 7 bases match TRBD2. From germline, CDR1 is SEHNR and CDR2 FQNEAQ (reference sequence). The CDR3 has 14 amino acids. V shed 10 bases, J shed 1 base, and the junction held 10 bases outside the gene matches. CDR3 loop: CAITGSGGSYEQYF. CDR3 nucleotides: TGTGCCATTACTGGGTCCGGGGGGTCCTACGAGCAGTACTTC. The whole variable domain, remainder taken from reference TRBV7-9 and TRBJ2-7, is DTGVSQNPRHKITKRGQNVTFRCDPISEHNRLYWYRQTLGQGPEFLTYFQNEAQLEKSRLLSDRFSAERPKGSFSTLEIQRTEQGDSAMYLCAITGSGGSYEQYFGPGTRLTVT.

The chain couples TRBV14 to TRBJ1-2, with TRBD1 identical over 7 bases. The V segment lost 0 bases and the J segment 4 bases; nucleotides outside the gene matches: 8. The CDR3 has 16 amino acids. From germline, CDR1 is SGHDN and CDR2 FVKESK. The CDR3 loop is CASSQDSTGAGYGYTF. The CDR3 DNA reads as TGTGCCAGCAGCCAAGATAGCACAGGGGCGGGCTATGGCTACACCTTC.

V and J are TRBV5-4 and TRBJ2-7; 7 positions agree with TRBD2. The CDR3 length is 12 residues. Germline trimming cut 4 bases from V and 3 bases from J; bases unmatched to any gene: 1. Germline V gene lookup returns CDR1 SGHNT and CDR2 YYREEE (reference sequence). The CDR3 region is CASSPGGYEQYF. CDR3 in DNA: TGTGCCAGCAGCCCGGGGGGCTACGAGCAGTACTTC.

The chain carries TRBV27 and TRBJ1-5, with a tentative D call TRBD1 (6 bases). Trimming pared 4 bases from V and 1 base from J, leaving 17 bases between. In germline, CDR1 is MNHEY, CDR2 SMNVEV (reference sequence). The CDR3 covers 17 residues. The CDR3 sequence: CASSSSRGLRSNQPQHF. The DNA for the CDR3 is TGTGCCAGCAGTTCCAGCAGGGGACTAAGGAGCAATCAGCCCCAGCATTTT.

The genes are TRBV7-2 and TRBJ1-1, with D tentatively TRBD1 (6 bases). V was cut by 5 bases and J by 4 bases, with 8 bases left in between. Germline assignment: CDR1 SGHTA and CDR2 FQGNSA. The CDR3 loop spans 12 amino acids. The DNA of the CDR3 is TGTGCCAGCAGCCGGGACATCACTGAAGCTTTCTTT. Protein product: CASSRDITEAFF.

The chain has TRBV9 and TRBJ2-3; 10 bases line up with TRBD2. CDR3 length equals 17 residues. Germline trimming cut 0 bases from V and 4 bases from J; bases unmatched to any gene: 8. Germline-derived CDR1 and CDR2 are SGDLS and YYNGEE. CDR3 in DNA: TGTGCCAGCAGCGTAGCGTCTAGCGGGGGTGGCGCAGATACGCAGTATTTT. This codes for CASSVASSGGGADTQYF.

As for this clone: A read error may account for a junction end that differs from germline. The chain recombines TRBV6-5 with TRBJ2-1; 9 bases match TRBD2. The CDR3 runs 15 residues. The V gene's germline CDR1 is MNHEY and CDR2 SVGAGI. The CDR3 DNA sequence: TGTGCCAGCAGTTACTCGAAGGATAGCGGGAGTGAGCAGGTCTTC. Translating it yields CASSYSKDSGSEQVF.

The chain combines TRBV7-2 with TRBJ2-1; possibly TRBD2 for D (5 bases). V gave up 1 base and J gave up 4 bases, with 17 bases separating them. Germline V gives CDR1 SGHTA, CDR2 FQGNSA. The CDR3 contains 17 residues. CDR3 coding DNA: TGTGCCAGCAGCTTAGAATACAGTCTTGGGAGTTACAATGAGCAGTTCTTC. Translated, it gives CASSLEYSLGSYNEQFF.

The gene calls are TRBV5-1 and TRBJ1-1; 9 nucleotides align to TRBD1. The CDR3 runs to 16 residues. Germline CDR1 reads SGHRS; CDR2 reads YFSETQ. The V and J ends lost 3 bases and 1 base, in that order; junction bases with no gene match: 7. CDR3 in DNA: TGCGCCAGCAGCTCTCGGACAGGGGACAGGAACACTGAAGCTTTCTTT. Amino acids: CASSSRTGDRNTEAFF.

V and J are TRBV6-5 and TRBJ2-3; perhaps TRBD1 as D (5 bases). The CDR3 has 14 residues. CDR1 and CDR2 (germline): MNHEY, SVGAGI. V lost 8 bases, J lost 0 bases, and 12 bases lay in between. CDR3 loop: CASQQAPSTDTQYF. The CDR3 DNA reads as TGTGCCAGCCAACAGGCTCCTAGCACAGATACGCAGTATTTT.

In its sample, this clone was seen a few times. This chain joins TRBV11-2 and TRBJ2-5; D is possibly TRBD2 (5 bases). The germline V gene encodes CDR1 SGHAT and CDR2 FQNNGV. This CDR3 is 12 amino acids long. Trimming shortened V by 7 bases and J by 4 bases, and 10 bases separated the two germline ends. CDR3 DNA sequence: TGTGCCAGCAACGAAGCGGCAGAGACCCAGTACTTC. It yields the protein CASNEAAETQYF.

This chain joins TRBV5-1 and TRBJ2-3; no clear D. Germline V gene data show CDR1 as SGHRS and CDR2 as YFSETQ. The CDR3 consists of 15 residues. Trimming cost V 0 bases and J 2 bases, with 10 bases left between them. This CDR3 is CASSLEHPFTDTQYF. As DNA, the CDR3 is TGCGCCAGCAGCTTGGAACACCCTTTCACAGATACGCAGTATTTT.

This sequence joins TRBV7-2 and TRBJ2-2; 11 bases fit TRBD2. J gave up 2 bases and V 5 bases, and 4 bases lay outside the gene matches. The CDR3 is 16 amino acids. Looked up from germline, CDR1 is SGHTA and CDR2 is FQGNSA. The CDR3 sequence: CASSQGLAVNTGELFF. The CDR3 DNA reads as TGTGCCAGCAGCCAGGGACTAGCGGTTAACACCGGGGAGCTGTTTTTT.

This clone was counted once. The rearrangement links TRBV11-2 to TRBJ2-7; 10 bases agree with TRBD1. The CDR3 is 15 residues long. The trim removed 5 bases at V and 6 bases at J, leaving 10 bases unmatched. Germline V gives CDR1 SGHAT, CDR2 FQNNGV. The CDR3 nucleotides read TGTGCCAGCAGCAAGCCGGGACAGGGGTTCGGCGAGCAGTACTTC. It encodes CASSKPGQGFGEQYF.

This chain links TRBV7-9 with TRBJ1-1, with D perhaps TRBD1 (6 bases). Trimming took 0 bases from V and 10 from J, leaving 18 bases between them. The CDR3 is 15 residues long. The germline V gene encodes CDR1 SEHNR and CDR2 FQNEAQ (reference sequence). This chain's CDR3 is CASSLAGGRPAGAFF. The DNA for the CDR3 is TGTGCCAGCAGCTTAGCGGGGGGGCGTCCCGCGGGAGCTTTCTTT.

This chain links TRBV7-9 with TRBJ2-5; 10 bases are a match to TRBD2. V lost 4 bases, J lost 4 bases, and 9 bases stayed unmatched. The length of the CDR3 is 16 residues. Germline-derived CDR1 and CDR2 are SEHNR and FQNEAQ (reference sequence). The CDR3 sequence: CASSSAGGARRETQYF. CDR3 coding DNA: TGTGCCAGCAGCTCAGCGGGGGGGGCGCGGAGAGAGACCCAGTACTTC.

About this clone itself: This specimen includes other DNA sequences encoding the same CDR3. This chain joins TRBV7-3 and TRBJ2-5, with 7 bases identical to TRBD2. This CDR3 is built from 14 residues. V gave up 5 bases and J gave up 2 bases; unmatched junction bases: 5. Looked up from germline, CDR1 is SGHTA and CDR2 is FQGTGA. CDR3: CASSLSGGQETQYF. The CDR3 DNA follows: TGTGCCAGCAGCCTATCGGGGGGACAAGAGACCCAGTACTTC.

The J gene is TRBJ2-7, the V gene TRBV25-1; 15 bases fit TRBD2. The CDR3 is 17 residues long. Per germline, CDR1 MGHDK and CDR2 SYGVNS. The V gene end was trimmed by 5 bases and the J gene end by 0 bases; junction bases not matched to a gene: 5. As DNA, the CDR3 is TGTGCCAGCAGTAGGGGACTAGCGGGGGGCCCCTCCTACGAGCAGTACTTC. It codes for CASSRGLAGGPSYEQYF.

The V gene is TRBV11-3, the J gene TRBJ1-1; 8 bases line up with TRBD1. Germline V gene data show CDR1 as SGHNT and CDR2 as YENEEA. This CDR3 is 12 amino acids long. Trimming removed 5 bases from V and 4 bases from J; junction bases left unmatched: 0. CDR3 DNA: TGTGCCAGCAGCACAGGGGGCACTGAAGCTTTCTTT. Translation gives CASSTGGTEAFF.

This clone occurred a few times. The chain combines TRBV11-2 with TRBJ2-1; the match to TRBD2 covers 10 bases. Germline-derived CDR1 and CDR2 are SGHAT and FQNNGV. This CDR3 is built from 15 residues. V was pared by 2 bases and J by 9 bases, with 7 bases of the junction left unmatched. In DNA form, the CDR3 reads TGTGCCAGCAGCTTAACCACTAGCGGGGTCGGTGAGCAGTTCTTC. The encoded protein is CASSLTTSGVGEQFF.

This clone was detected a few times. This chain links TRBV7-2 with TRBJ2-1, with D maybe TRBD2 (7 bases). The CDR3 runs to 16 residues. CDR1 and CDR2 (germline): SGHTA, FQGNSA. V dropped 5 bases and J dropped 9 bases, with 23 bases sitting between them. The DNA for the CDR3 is TGTGCCAGCAGCGCCCCTGGCGGGAGTAGAGGGGGTGAGCAGTTCTTC. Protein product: CASSAPGGSRGGEQFF.

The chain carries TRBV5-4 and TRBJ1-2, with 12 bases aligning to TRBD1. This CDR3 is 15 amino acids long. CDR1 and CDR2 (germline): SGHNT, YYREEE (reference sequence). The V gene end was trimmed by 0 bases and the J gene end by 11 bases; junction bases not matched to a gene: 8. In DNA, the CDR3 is TGTGCCAGCAGCTTGGAGGGACAGGGGGCGCAGGGTTACACCTTC. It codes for CASSLEGQGAQGYTF. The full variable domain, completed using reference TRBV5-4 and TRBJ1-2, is ETGVTQSPTHLIKTRGQQVTLRCSSQSGHNTVSWYQQALGQGPQFIFQYYREEENGRGNFPPRFSGLQFPNYSSELNVNALELDDSALYLCASSLEGQGAQGYTFGSGTRLTVV.

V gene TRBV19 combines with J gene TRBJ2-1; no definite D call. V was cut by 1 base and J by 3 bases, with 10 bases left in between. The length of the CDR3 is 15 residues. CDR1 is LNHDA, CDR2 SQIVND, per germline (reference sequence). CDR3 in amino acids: CASSIGAGIYNEQFF. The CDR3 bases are TGTGCCAGTAGTATAGGAGCAGGTATCTACAATGAGCAGTTCTTC.

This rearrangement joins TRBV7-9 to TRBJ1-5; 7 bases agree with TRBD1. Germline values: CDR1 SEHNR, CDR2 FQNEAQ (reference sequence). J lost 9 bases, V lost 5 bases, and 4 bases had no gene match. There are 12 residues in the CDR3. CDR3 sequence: CASSRQGGPQHF. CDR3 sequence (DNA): TGTGCCAGCAGCCGACAGGGTGGGCCCCAGCATTTT.

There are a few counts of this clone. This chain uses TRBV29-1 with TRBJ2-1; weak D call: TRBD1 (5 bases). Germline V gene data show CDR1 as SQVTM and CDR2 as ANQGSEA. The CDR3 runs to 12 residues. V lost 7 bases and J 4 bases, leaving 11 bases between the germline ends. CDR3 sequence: CSGRQKYNEQFF. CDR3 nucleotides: TGCAGCGGTAGACAGAAATACAATGAGCAGTTCTTC.

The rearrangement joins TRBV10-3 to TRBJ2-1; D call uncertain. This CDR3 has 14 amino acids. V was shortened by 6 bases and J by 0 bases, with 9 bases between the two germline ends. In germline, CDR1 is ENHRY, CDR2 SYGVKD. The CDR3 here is CAIRGVSSYNEQFF. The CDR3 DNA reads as TGTGCCATCAGGGGCGTTAGCTCCTACAATGAGCAGTTCTTC.

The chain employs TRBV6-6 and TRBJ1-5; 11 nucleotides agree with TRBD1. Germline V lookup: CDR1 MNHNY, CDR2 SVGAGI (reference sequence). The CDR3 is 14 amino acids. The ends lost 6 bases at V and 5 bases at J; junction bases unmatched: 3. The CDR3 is CASRGQGADQPQHF. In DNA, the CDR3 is TGTGCCAGCAGAGGACAGGGGGCAGATCAGCCCCAGCATTTT.

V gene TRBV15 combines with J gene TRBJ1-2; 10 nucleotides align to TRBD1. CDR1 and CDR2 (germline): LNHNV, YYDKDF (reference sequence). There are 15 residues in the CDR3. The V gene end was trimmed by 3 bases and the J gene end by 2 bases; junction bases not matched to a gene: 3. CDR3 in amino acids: CATSSDRGPNYGYTF. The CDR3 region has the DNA TGTGCCACCAGCAGTGACAGGGGGCCAAACTATGGCTACACCTTC.

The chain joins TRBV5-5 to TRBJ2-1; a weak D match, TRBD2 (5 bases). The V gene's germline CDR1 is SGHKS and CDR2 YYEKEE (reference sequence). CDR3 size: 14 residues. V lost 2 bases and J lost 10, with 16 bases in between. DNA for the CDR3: TGTGCCAGCAGCTTCCGAGGGCCCGCGAGGGAGCAGTTCTTC. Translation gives CASSFRGPAREQFF.